Shown below are 3 T cell receptor beta chains from a single sample sequenced in a study of blood T cells in healthy people across ages. It was with a sample-barcoded 5' primer and a J-beta primer mix that a second PCR of roughly 7 to 11 cycles was run. TCRdb re-called the 5' RACE reads with MiXCR, one entry per CDR3 protein. The sample gives more than 450,000 distinct CDR3 sequences, about 25% of which show up once; roughly 3.5% is in the top ten. These data also formed part of another study, on T cells of mothers and their children.

The specimen was blood. The receptors originated from a boy under 10 years old in good health.

This clonotype has a handful of counts. The chain joins TRBV27 to TRBJ1-5, with 8 bases lining up with TRBD1. V shed 0 bases, J shed 9 bases, and the junction held 1 base outside the gene matches. The germline V gene encodes CDR1 MNHEY and CDR2 SMNVEV (reference sequence). This CDR3 spans 13 amino acids. Written as DNA, the CDR3 is TGTGCCAGCAGTTTATCCGGACAGGGGCCCCAGCATTTT. Protein: CASSLSGQGPQHF.

V usage is TRBV11-2 and J usage is TRBJ2-1; D remains unclear. V dropped 6 bases and J dropped 8 bases, with 14 bases sitting between them. The CDR3 contains 13 residues. Germline V gene data show CDR1 as SGHAT and CDR2 as FQNNGV. The CDR3 coding sequence is TGTGCCAGCAGATTCGTAGGGCCCCATGAGCAGTTCTTC. Translated, it gives CASRFVGPHEQFF.

This sequence joins TRBV20-1 and TRBJ2-2; TRBD2 matches 8 bases. The CDR3 loop spans 15 amino acids. Germline V gene data show CDR1 as DFQATT and CDR2 as SNEGSKA (reference sequence). Unmatched junction bases numbered 12, after V lost 6 bases and J lost 6 bases. The CDR3 is CSATGLGGSPGELFF. The CDR3 DNA is TGCAGTGCCACGGGACTAGGGGGATCTCCCGGGGAGCTGTTTTTT.